This TCR beta chain was documented in a study of blood T cell repertoires in COVID-19. About the research overall: T cells, B-cell-depleted T cells, or PBMCs provided the cDNA or gDNA that served as material.

Germline V gene data show CDR1 as MNHNY and CDR2 as SVGAGI (reference sequence). CDR3 length equals 14 residues. V was clipped by 0 bases and J by 4 bases, with 9 bases between them. Recruitment covered about two dozen US areas and drew participants whose ages spanned roughly 18 to 90 years. Cohorts were determined from participant-reported clinical history. Under the authors' procedure: The authors estimated nucleated cell counts from reference gene primer amplification. Only in-frame clones appear in the TCRdb table, and some are missing; sequencing was by immunoSEQ multiplex PCR. V and J calls and clone size are those listed in that table; D and trimming were worked out from the DNA. The repertoire holds around 250,000 clones, with around 80% as singletons.

This sequence joins TRBV6-6 and TRBJ1-2; possibly TRBD1 for D (6 bases). The sequence was obtained from a man aged 25-45 years with acute COVID-19. Sequencing was carried out using PBMCs or T cells enriched from blood (not recorded which). The CDR3 nucleotides read TGTGCCAGCAGTTACTCGGACAGCACCTATGGCTACACCTTC. Translation gives CASSYSDSTYGYTF.